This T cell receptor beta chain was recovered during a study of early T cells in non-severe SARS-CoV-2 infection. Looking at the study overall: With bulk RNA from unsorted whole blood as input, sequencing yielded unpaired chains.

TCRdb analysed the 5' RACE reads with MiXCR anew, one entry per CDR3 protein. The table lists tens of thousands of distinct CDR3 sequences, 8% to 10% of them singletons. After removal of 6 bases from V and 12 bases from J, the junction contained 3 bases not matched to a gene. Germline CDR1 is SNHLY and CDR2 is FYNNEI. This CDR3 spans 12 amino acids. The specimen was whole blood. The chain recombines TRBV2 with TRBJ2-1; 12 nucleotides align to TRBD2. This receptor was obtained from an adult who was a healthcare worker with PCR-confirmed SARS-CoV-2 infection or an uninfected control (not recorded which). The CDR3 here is CASSPGLAGQFF. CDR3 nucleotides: TGTGCCAGCAGCCCGGGACTAGCGGGGCAGTTCTTC. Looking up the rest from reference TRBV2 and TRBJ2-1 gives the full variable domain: EPEVTQTPSHQVTQMGQEVILRCVPISNHLYFYWYRQILGQKVEFLVSFYNNEISEKSEIFDDQFSVERPDGSNFTLKIRSTKLEDSAMYFCASSPGLAGQFFGPGTRLTVL.